What follows are 17 T cell receptor beta chains derived from one specimen sequenced in a study of T-cell reconstitution after alpha-beta-depleted transplantation in children (dated by TCRdb to about 2016). Receptors were amplified or captured by PCR. TCRdb names Illumina HiSeq 2500 as the instrument used. TCR library preparation used molecular barcoding, with unique molecular identifiers applied to normalize quantification of the TCRbeta repertoire. TCRdb's own reprocessing of the public reads used fastp at Q25 and MiXCR and kept productive beta chains. Duplicate CDR3 protein sequences are folded into a single record with the most common DNA and genes. The table for this sample lists hundreds of thousands of distinct CDR3 sequences; about 16% of them were counted only once. Clones ranked in the top ten supply more than 2.5% of the sample. The sample was PBMCs from the stem cell graft donor, taken from the stem cell graft. The source of these receptors is a human donor who donated a stem cell graft to a child with acute lymphoblastic leukemia.

This clonotype was counted between two and nine times. The V call is TRBV7-3, the J call TRBJ2-1; 9 bases fit TRBD2. Trimming removed 0 bases from V and 8 bases from J; junction bases left unmatched: 5. This CDR3 is 15 amino acids long. Per germline, CDR1 SGHTA and CDR2 FQGTGA. The CDR3 spells CASSLTSGSYDEQFF. The CDR3 DNA is TGTGCCAGCAGCTTAACTAGCGGGAGTTACGATGAGCAGTTCTTC.

This clonotype was detected many times. This chain uses TRBV6-5 with TRBJ2-3; D remains ambiguous. The V gene's germline CDR1 is MNHEY and CDR2 SVGAGI. The CDR3 runs to 17 residues. V was shortened by 0 bases and J by 1 base, with 14 bases between the two germline ends. The CDR3 DNA follows: TGTGCCAGCAGTTACTCGTCACGGACGGCCGGCACAGATACGCAGTATTTT. Translation gives CASSYSSRTAGTDTQYF.

The sample holds a few counts of this clonotype. The V call is TRBV2, the J call TRBJ2-7; 8 bases line up with TRBD2. Germline V lookup: CDR1 SNHLY, CDR2 FYNNEI. The CDR3 extends over 16 amino acids. V shed 4 bases, J shed 6 bases, and the junction held 14 bases outside the gene matches. This CDR3 is CASSGGLEGIRGEQYF. CDR3 in DNA: TGTGCCAGCAGTGGGGGACTAGAAGGAATTCGAGGCGAGCAGTACTTC.

This clonotype has a handful of counts. CDR3 in DNA: TGTGCCAGCAGCCACAGGGACTTCCGTAGGGAGACCCAGTACTTC. It translates to CASSHRDFRRETQYF. V is TRBV3-1 and J is TRBJ2-5, with D possibly matching TRBD2 (6 bases). The CDR3 runs 15 residues. V lost 3 bases to trimming and J lost 5 bases, with 16 bases between them. Germline lookup yields CDR1 LGHDT and CDR2 YNNKEL (reference sequence).

This clonotype turned up a few times. J is TRBJ2-7 and V is TRBV20-1; 11 bases map to TRBD2. The CDR3 runs to 14 residues. Trimming took 5 bases from V and 4 from J; bases not matched to a gene: 7. The germline CDR1 and CDR2 sequences are DFQATT and SNEGSKA (reference sequence). The CDR3 loop reads CSAWIAGGPYEQYF. CDR3 bases: TGCAGTGCTTGGATAGCGGGAGGGCCGTACGAGCAGTACTTC.

This clonotype was found many times. V gene TRBV7-9 combines with J gene TRBJ1-5; 12 bases align to TRBD1. The CDR3 length is 14 residues. The trim removed 5 bases at V and 11 bases at J, leaving 7 bases unmatched. In germline, CDR1 is SEHNR, CDR2 FQNEAQ (reference sequence). The CDR3: CASSVGTGGEAQHF. The CDR3, as DNA: TGTGCCAGCAGCGTCGGGACAGGGGGCGAAGCCCAGCATTTT.

This chain links TRBV11-2 with TRBJ2-7, with 9 bases that match TRBD2. Germline V CDR1 and CDR2: SGHAT, FQNNGV. CDR3 length: 15 residues. The junction had 9 bases not matched to a gene; V was cut back by 5 bases and J by 4 bases. CDR3 DNA: TGTGCCAGCAGCCTTTTTAGCGGGAGTCCATACGAGCAGTACTTC. As protein: CASSLFSGSPYEQYF.

The CDR3: CASTLGGEGQPQHF. Written as DNA, the CDR3 is TGCGCCAGCACTTTAGGGGGGGAAGGACAGCCCCAGCATTTT. The gene calls are TRBV10-2 and TRBJ1-5; D is perhaps TRBD1 (6 bases). The CDR3 sequence is 14 residues long. Germline V gene sequence: CDR1 WSHSY, CDR2 SAAADI. The germline V and J ends were trimmed by 7 bases and 7 bases, with 17 bases remaining between them.

This clonotype was observed a handful of times. The rearrangement joins TRBV21-1 to TRBJ2-7; the DNA was not compared with TRBD1, the D call given in the table. TRBV21-1 is labeled a pseudogene. This CDR3 contains 17 residues. The CDR3: CASRPLGRGRLFYEQYF. The CDR3 bases are TGTGCCAGCAGACCCCTGGGGAGGGGACGCCTCTTCTACGAGCAGTACTTC.

There are a few counts of this clonotype. This chain joins TRBV7-9 and TRBJ2-1, with a tentative D call TRBD2 (5 bases). The V gene's germline CDR1 is SEHNR and CDR2 FQNEAQ (reference sequence). The V end lost 3 bases, the J end lost 1 base, and 13 bases lay between the germline ends. This CDR3 has 16 residues. In nucleotides, the CDR3 is TGTGCCAGCAGCTTCCCGAGGGTAGGATCCTACAATGAGCAGTTCTTC. Translation: CASSFPRVGSYNEQFF.

The rearrangement links TRBV12-3 or TRBV12-4 to TRBJ1-1, with 8 bases lining up with TRBD1. Germline trimming cut 11 bases from V and 4 bases from J; bases unmatched to any gene: 18. The CDR3 contains 16 residues. The CDR3 reads CAAGGQGAGDGTEAFF. The DNA for the CDR3 is TGTGCCGCGGGGGGGCAGGGGGCTGGTGACGGCACTGAAGCTTTCTTT.

This clonotype was seen a few times. The chain uses TRBV7-9 and TRBJ2-5; D is uncertain. Trimming pared 5 bases from V and 1 base from J, leaving 17 bases between. The CDR3 runs to 16 residues. CDR1 and CDR2 from the germline V gene are SEHNR and FQNEAQ (reference sequence). The CDR3 nucleotides read TGTGCCAGCAGCCCACGAAAGGGATGGGCCCAAGAGACCCAGTACTTC. Translated, it gives CASSPRKGWAQETQYF.

This clonotype was counted a few times. This chain joins TRBV10-3 and TRBJ1-4; TRBD1 matches at 7 bases. From germline, CDR1 is ENHRY and CDR2 SYGVKD. This CDR3 comprises 15 residues. J lost 5 bases, V lost 2 bases, and 5 bases had no gene match. The CDR3 coding sequence is TGTGCCATCAGTGAGATTGACAGGGCAAATGAAAAACTGTTTTTT. This encodes CAISEIDRANEKLFF.

The chain combines TRBV5-5 with TRBJ1-5; D ambiguous. The CDR3 is 14 amino acids. The ends were cut back, 3 bases at V and 6 bases at J, with 13 bases in the middle. Germline V gives CDR1 SGHKS, CDR2 YYEKEE (reference sequence). The DNA of the CDR3 is TGTGCCAGCAGCTCGACCCTCACCCCTCAGCCCCAGCATTTT. Protein product: CASSSTLTPQPQHF.

This clonotype has more than one count but fewer than ten. The chain is built from TRBV19 and TRBJ2-7; D is tentatively TRBD1 or TRBD2 (5 bases each). Trimming removed 6 bases from V and 6 bases from J, with 15 bases in between. Germline V CDR1 and CDR2: LNHDA, SQIVND (reference sequence). CDR3 size: 13 residues. The CDR3, as DNA: TGTGCCAGTAGCACGGGACCCGCTCGCGAGCAGTACTTC. The encoded protein is CASSTGPAREQYF. Full variable domain (rest looked up from reference TRBV19 and TRBJ2-7): DGGITQSPKYLFRKEGQNVTLSCEQNLNHDAMYWYRQDPGQGLRLIYYSQIVNDFQKGDIAEGYSVSREKKESFPLTVTSAQKNPTAFYLCASSTGPAREQYFGPGTRLTVT.

This clonotype was recorded only once. The gene calls are TRBV29-1 and TRBJ1-1; D remains unclear. Trimming took off 4 bases at V and 2 bases at J, with 20 bases between the two ends. The germline CDR1 and CDR2 sequences are SQVTM and ANQGSEA. The CDR3 loop spans 16 amino acids. The CDR3 DNA reads TGCAGCGTTGGGGGTCCATACCTCGGTCCCAACACTGAAGCTTTCTTT. Protein sequence: CSVGGPYLGPNTEAFF.

The chain uses TRBV9 and TRBJ2-5; 12 nucleotides agree with TRBD1. Germline V gene lookup returns CDR1 SGDLS and CDR2 YYNGEE. After removal of 4 bases from V and 2 bases from J, the junction contained 6 bases not matched to a gene. The CDR3 has 16 amino acids. CDR3 DNA: TGTGCCAGCAGCCGATGGGACAGGGGGCGACAAGAGACCCAGTACTTC. Its protein product is CASSRWDRGRQETQYF.